This T cell receptor (beta chain) was captured by sequencing in a study of T cell repertoires in cytomegalovirus infection. This clonotype has just a few counts. Antigen unknown. This CDR3 has 14 residues. Trimming removed 2 bases at V and 6 bases at J, with 11 bases between. Germline assignment: CDR1 SGHVS and CDR2 FQNEAQ. TCRdb processed the reads anew with MiXCR; each CDR3 protein has one entry. The sample shows about 920,000 distinct CDR3 sequences, 30% to 40% of them seen only once. This sequence was found in a human donor in good health (CMV status not recorded). Some clones in this sample may be carry-over from other donors' samples. The chain links TRBV7-8 to TRBJ1-5; weak D call: TRBD1 (6 bases). The sequenced sample was cultured CD8+ T cells from PBMCs, obtained from culture after CMV antigen stimulation. DNA for the CDR3: TGTGCCAGCAGCTTATCGCCAGGGGTTCAGCCCCAGCATTTT. Its translation: CASSLSPGVQPQHF.